A single sample gave rise to the 27 T cell receptor beta chains below, sequenced in a study of blood T cell repertoires in COVID-19. Assay: immunoSEQ multiplex PCR; the TCRdb copy retains only in-frame clones and omits some. The sample includes about 33,000 clones, approximately 85% of them seen just once. The source material was peripheral blood. Receptors originate from a human donor in a cohort sampled during active COVID-19.

The chain is built from TRBV13 and TRBJ2-2; 9 bases match TRBD2. V was clipped by 0 bases and J by 2 bases; unmatched bases: 1. The germline CDR1 and CDR2 sequences are PRHDT and FYEKMQ (reference sequence). CDR3 length equals 16 residues. The CDR3 DNA reads as TGTGCCAGCAGCTTAGGACTAGCGGGTAACACCGGGGAGCTGTTTTTT. Translated, it gives CASSLGLAGNTGELFF.

This rearrangement joins TRBV6-5 to TRBJ1-1; TRBD1 agrees at 7 bases. V lost 7 bases to trimming and J lost 5 bases; unmatched junction nucleotides: 7. This CDR3 is 13 amino acids long. The germline gives CDR1 MNHEY, CDR2 SVGAGI. The CDR3 protein is CASTKDRRTEAFF. For the CDR3, the DNA is TGTGCCAGCACCAAGGACAGGAGGACTGAAGCTTTCTTT.

The rearrangement joins TRBV6-5 to TRBJ1-1; D call uncertain. With 0 bases removed from V and 2 bases from J, the gap between germline ends came to 13 bases. CDR1 is MNHEY and CDR2 is SVGAGI in the germline V gene. The CDR3 sequence is 16 residues long. CDR3 protein: CASSYSHDTINTEAFF. As DNA, the CDR3 is TGTGCCAGCAGTTACTCCCACGACACGATTAACACTGAAGCTTTCTTT.

Only a few counts were recorded for this clone. V gene TRBV18 combines with J gene TRBJ2-7; TRBD1 agrees at 12 bases. The CDR3 spans 16 residues. Germline CDR1 KGHSH, CDR2 LQKENI. The V gene end was trimmed by 5 bases and the J gene end by 1 base; junction bases not matched to a gene: 6. The DNA for the CDR3 is TGTGCCAGCTCAGGTGCGGGACAGGGGGCATCCTACGAGCAGTACTTC. It encodes CASSGAGQGASYEQYF.

The chain couples TRBV11-2 to TRBJ1-2; D uncertain. Trimming pared 3 bases from V and 4 bases from J, leaving 9 bases between. CDR3 length: 13 amino acids. CDR1 SGHAT and CDR2 FQNNGV come from the germline V gene. The CDR3 bases are TGTGCCAGCAGCTTGCGGGAGGCCTATGGCTACACCTTC. This sequence encodes CASSLREAYGYTF. The entire variable domain, with the rest obtained from reference TRBV11-2 and TRBJ1-2, is as follows: EAGVAQSPRYKIIEKRQSVAFWCNPISGHATLYWYQQILGQGPKLLIQFQNNGVVDDSQLPKDRFSAERLKGVDSTLKIQPAKLEDSAVYLCASSLREAYGYTFGSGTRLTVV.

The chain links TRBV7-2 to TRBJ2-7; 7 positions match TRBD1. Trimming at V came to 5 bases and at J to 0 bases, leaving 7 bases not matched to a gene. Germline values: CDR1 SGHTA, CDR2 FQGNSA. This CDR3 has 15 amino acids. The CDR3 DNA reads TGTGCCAGCAGCAAGGCAGGGGGTCCCTCCTACGAGCAGTACTTC. Translating gives CASSKAGGPSYEQYF.

The V gene is TRBV6-5, the J gene TRBJ2-7; 8 bases line up with TRBD1. CDR1 and CDR2 (germline): MNHEY, SVGAGI. Losses at the gene ends were 6 bases for V and 4 bases for J; bases not matched to a gene: 11. CDR3 length: 15 residues. The CDR3 region is CASRRTDRVLYEQYF. In DNA form, the CDR3 reads TGTGCCAGCAGGAGAACGGACAGGGTGTTGTACGAGCAGTACTTC.

This chain joins TRBV27 and TRBJ2-1, with D maybe TRBD1 (6 bases). CDR1 MNHEY and CDR2 SMNVEV come from the germline V gene (reference sequence). The CDR3 is 16 amino acids. V lost 0 bases, J lost 0 bases, and 9 bases lay in between. The CDR3 DNA reads as TGTGCCAGCAGTTTATCAGGGGGAAGCTCCTACAATGAGCAGTTCTTC. Translation gives CASSLSGGSSYNEQFF.

This CDR3 is CASSDRARSNQPQHF. The DNA for the CDR3 is TGTGCCAGCAGCGACAGGGCAAGGAGCAATCAGCCCCAGCATTTT. The rearrangement joins TRBV27 to TRBJ1-5, with 7 bases aligning to TRBD1. Germline V gene data show CDR1 as MNHEY and CDR2 as SMNVEV (reference sequence). The CDR3 runs to 15 residues. J gave up 1 base and V 6 bases, and 6 bases lay outside the gene matches.

The V call is TRBV9, the J call TRBJ2-7; TRBD1 matches at 10 bases. CDR1 and CDR2 (germline): SGDLS, YYNGEE. The trim removed 4 bases at V and 3 bases at J, leaving 13 bases unmatched. The CDR3 covers 17 residues. The CDR3 DNA follows: TGTGCCAGCAGCTTATCCTATGGGGGACAGGGGTACTACGAGCAGTACTTC. Amino acids: CASSLSYGGQGYYEQYF. Based on the CDR3 plus reference TRBV9 and TRBJ2-7, the full variable domain is DSGVTQTPKHLITATGQRVTLRCSPRSGDLSVYWYQQSLDQGLQFLIQYYNGEERAKGNILERFSAQQFPDLHSELNLSSLELGDSALYFCASSLSYGGQGYYEQYFGPGTRLTVT.

As DNA, the CDR3 is TGTGCCAGCAGCACTGGGACAGGGAAGCAGTACTTC. The encoded protein is CASSTGTGKQYF. The genes are TRBV5-6 and TRBJ2-7, with 9 bases that match TRBD1. J gave up 8 bases and V 4 bases, and 4 bases lay outside the gene matches. Per the germline V gene, CDR1 is SGHDT and CDR2 is YYEEEE. The CDR3 runs to 12 residues. Filled out from reference TRBV5-6 and TRBJ2-7, the complete variable domain reads DAGVTQSPTHLIKTRGQQVTLRCSPKSGHDTVSWYQQALGQGPQFIFQYYEEEERQRGNFPDRFSGHQFPNYSSELNVNALLLGDSALYLCASSTGTGKQYFGPGTRLTVT.

This chain links TRBV12-3 or TRBV12-4 with TRBJ2-7; 8 positions match TRBD1. J gave up 2 bases and V 10 bases, and 4 bases lay outside the gene matches. There are 12 residues in the CDR3. The DNA of the CDR3 is TGTGCCACTGGACAGGGCCCCTACGAGCAGTACTTC. Amino acid sequence: CATGQGPYEQYF.

This clone turned up a few times. This rearrangement joins TRBV2 to TRBJ2-5; the match to TRBD2 covers 8 bases. This CDR3 has 17 amino acids. V gave up 3 bases and J gave up 7 bases; unmatched junction bases: 16. The germline gives CDR1 SNHLY, CDR2 FYNNEI. CDR3 amino acids: CASSDPRSSGERGTQYF. CDR3 nucleotides: TGTGCCAGCAGTGACCCCCGGAGTAGCGGGGAACGGGGGACCCAGTACTTC.

The rearrangement joins TRBV30 to TRBJ2-2; 10 bases are shared with TRBD1. CDR1 GTSNPN and CDR2 SVGIG come from the germline V gene (reference sequence). V trimming: 6 bases; J trimming: 2 bases; junction bases outside the gene matches: 6. CDR3 size: 15 residues. CDR3 in amino acids: CACPRDRGNTGELFF. CDR3 in DNA: TGTGCCTGTCCCAGGGACAGGGGAAACACCGGGGAGCTGTTTTTT.

The chain combines TRBV18 with TRBJ1-1; D is undetermined. This CDR3 comprises 16 residues. The germline V gene has CDR1 KGHSH and CDR2 LQKENI. Between the trimmed V and J ends, which lost 0 bases and 3 bases, there was a span of 14 bases. DNA for the CDR3: TGTGCCAGCTCACCACCGGGTACGGGGTTTGACACTGAAGCTTTCTTT. Its translation: CASSPPGTGFDTEAFF.

The rearrangement joins TRBV27 to TRBJ2-1, with TRBD2 matching 11 bases. Germline V CDR1 and CDR2: MNHEY, SMNVEV (reference sequence). This CDR3 has 15 residues. The ends lost 5 bases at V and 5 bases at J; junction bases unmatched: 5. The CDR3 DNA reads TGTGCCAGCAGTGTAACTAGCGGGAGACACAATGAGCAGTTCTTC. Its translation is CASSVTSGRHNEQFF.

This sequence joins TRBV6-1 and TRBJ1-2; 7 bases agree with TRBD1. V trimming: 1 base; J trimming: 2 bases; junction bases outside the gene matches: 4. The CDR3 has 15 residues. The germline CDR1 and CDR2 sequences are MNHNS and SASEGT. This chain's CDR3 is CASSEGAGGNYGYTF. DNA of the CDR3: TGTGCCAGCAGTGAAGGAGCAGGGGGGAACTATGGCTACACCTTC.

The rearrangement links TRBV19 to TRBJ2-7, with TRBD2 identical over 10 bases. Trimming at V came to 4 bases and at J to 2 bases, leaving 5 bases not matched to a gene. Germline assignment: CDR1 LNHDA and CDR2 SQIVND (reference sequence). The CDR3 spans 15 residues. CDR3 amino acids: CASSKGLAAPYEQYF. The CDR3 bases are TGTGCCAGTAGTAAAGGACTAGCGGCACCCTACGAGCAGTACTTC.

V usage is TRBV14 and J usage is TRBJ2-7; D is undetermined. The CDR3 consists of 11 residues. Germline assignment: CDR1 SGHDN and CDR2 FVKESK. Trimming shortened V by 1 base and J by 5 bases, and 3 bases separated the two germline ends. CDR3 in amino acids: CASSQGHEQYF. CDR3 bases: TGTGCCAGCAGCCAAGGGCACGAGCAGTACTTC.

The gene calls are TRBV2 and TRBJ2-1, with TRBD1 matching over 8 bases. The CDR3 loop spans 13 amino acids. J was trimmed by 7 bases and V by 4 bases; bases with no gene match: 3. Per germline, CDR1 SNHLY and CDR2 FYNNEI. For the CDR3, the DNA is TGTGCCAGCAGTGCGGACAGGGATAATGAGCAGTTCTTC. Its translation is CASSADRDNEQFF.

The chain recombines TRBV11-2 with TRBJ2-5; D is possibly TRBD2 (6 bases). CDR3 length: 13 residues. V lost 5 bases and J lost 5, with 12 bases in between. Looked up from germline, CDR1 is SGHAT and CDR2 is FQNNGV. The CDR3 sequence: CASSPEGRETQYF. CDR3 in DNA: TGTGCCAGCAGCCCGGAGGGTAGGGAGACCCAGTACTTC.

The rearrangement joins TRBV6-6 to TRBJ1-1; no definite D call. The germline V gene encodes CDR1 MNHNY and CDR2 SVGAGI (reference sequence). The V end was cut by 5 bases, the J end by 8 bases, with 15 bases between. This CDR3 comprises 13 residues. Here the CDR3 DNA reads TGTGCCAGCAGTGCCCGGGTCCCGGGAGAAGCTTTCTTT. This sequence encodes CASSARVPGEAFF.

The chain is built from TRBV2 and TRBJ2-1, with 11 nucleotides matching TRBD2. There are 14 residues in the CDR3. The germline CDR1 and CDR2 sequences are SNHLY and FYNNEI. For the CDR3, the DNA is TGTGATGCCTTCACTAGCGGGAGTGGCAATGAGCAGTTCTTC. It encodes CDAFTSGSGNEQFF. The full variable domain, completed using reference TRBV2 and TRBJ2-1, is EPEVTQTPSHQVTQMGQEVILRCVPISNHLYFYWYRQILGQKVEFLVSFYNNEISEKSEIFDDQFSVERPDGSNFTLKIRSTKLEDSAMYFCDAFTSGSGNEQFFGPGTRLTVL.

The V gene is TRBV6-6, the J gene TRBJ2-5; weak D call: TRBD1 (5 bases). The CDR3 is 15 residues long. The V end was cut by 0 bases, the J end by 5 bases, with 13 bases between. Per germline, CDR1 MNHNY and CDR2 SVGAGI (reference sequence). CDR3 protein: CASSYSTLKGETQYF. The CDR3 DNA is TGTGCCAGCAGTTACTCGACTCTCAAGGGGGAGACCCAGTACTTC.

This chain links TRBV24-1 with TRBJ2-1; 8 bases align to TRBD2. After removal of 3 bases from V and 7 bases from J, the junction contained 7 bases not matched to a gene. CDR1 and CDR2 (germline): KGHDR, SFDVKD. This CDR3 has 15 residues. The CDR3 loop is CATSDRLALGNEQFF. The CDR3 DNA follows: TGTGCCACCAGTGATCGACTAGCGTTGGGGAATGAGCAGTTCTTC.

This sequence joins TRBV25-1 and TRBJ1-5, with no clear D. The CDR3 is made up of 13 amino acids. From germline, CDR1 is MGHDK and CDR2 SYGVNS. With 0 bases removed from V and 10 bases from J, the gap between germline ends came to 10 bases. The CDR3 reads CASSEYGVVPQHF. CDR3 DNA: TGTGCCAGCAGTGAATATGGAGTTGTCCCCCAGCATTTT.

This sequence joins TRBV7-6 and TRBJ1-5, with D possibly being TRBD1 (5 bases). CDR3 length: 15 residues. Trimming left V 5 bases short and J 4 bases short, with 15 bases between. The germline V gene has CDR1 SGHVS and CDR2 FNYEAQ. The CDR3 loop reads CASSPETGLNQPQHF. CDR3 nucleotide sequence: TGTGCCAGCAGCCCAGAAACGGGACTTAATCAGCCCCAGCATTTT.